These 26 T cell receptor beta chains came from one sample sequenced in a study of blood T cell repertoires in COVID-19. The table came from immunoSEQ multiplex PCR; TCRdb's copy has only in-frame clones and leaves some out. Of some 210,000 clones listed, around 84% are singletons. Sequencing was done on a sample of PBMCs or T cells enriched from blood (not recorded which). The receptors derive from a man aged 25-40 years with acute COVID-19.

The J gene is TRBJ2-2, the V gene TRBV28; 7 bases match TRBD1. Trimming took 6 bases from V and 1 from J; bases not matched to a gene: 8. Germline CDR1 MDHEN, CDR2 SYDVKM. The length of the CDR3 is 16 residues. CDR3 nucleotide sequence: TGTGCCAGCAGCCAACCTCGGACAGGGAACACCGGGGAGCTGTTTTTT. It translates to CASSQPRTGNTGELFF.

The chain couples TRBV19 to TRBJ1-1; D not resolved. This CDR3 has 14 residues. Trimming removed 3 bases at V and 0 bases at J, with 8 bases between. Germline V gene data show CDR1 as LNHDA and CDR2 as SQIVND (reference sequence). This CDR3 is CASSIISMNTEAFF. The CDR3 nucleotides are TGTGCCAGTAGTATTATAAGCATGAACACTGAAGCTTTCTTT. Full variable domain (rest looked up from reference TRBV19 and TRBJ1-1): DGGITQSPKYLFRKEGQNVTLSCEQNLNHDAMYWYRQDPGQGLRLIYYSQIVNDFQKGDIAEGYSVSREKKESFPLTVTSAQKNPTAFYLCASSIISMNTEAFFGQGTRLTVV.

The chain combines TRBV28 with TRBJ2-1; 8 bases match TRBD2. Germline-derived CDR1 and CDR2 are MDHEN and SYDVKM. The J segment lost 4 bases and the V segment lost 3 bases, leaving 8 bases of the junction unmatched. The length of the CDR3 is 16 residues. CDR3 amino acids: CASSFFASGRYNEQFF. For the CDR3, the DNA is TGTGCCAGCAGTTTCTTCGCTAGCGGGCGATACAATGAGCAGTTCTTC.

The chain links TRBV3-1 (or the pseudogene TRBV3-2) to TRBJ2-4; 7 nucleotides agree with TRBD2. This CDR3 is built from 15 residues. V was pared by 2 bases and J by 5 bases, with 6 bases of the junction left unmatched. CDR1 is LGHDT, CDR2 YNNKEL, per germline (reference sequence). This CDR3 is CASSQMGGAQNIQYF. DNA of the CDR3: TGTGCCAGCAGCCAAATGGGAGGGGCCCAAAACATTCAGTACTTC.

The CDR3 coding sequence is TGTGCTAGTGGTTTGGTAACAGGGGGGTTTTCACCCCTCCACTTT. This codes for CASGLVTGGFSPLHF. The chain links TRBV12-5 to TRBJ1-6, with 8 bases identical to TRBD1. CDR3 size: 15 residues. Trimming removed 0 bases from V and 9 bases from J; junction bases left unmatched: 4. The germline gives CDR1 LGHNT, CDR2 FRNRAP.

The chain uses TRBV7-6 and TRBJ2-5; D is undetermined. The CDR3 covers 15 residues. Trimming stripped 0 bases from V and 1 base from J, with 9 bases between. The V gene's germline CDR1 is SGHVS and CDR2 FNYEAQ. The CDR3 here is CASSLASGAQETQYF. CDR3 coding DNA: TGTGCCAGCAGCTTAGCGTCTGGAGCCCAAGAGACCCAGTACTTC.

The sample holds a few counts of this clone. V usage is TRBV3-1 (or the pseudogene TRBV3-2) and J usage is TRBJ2-2; D remains unclear. Trimming pared 6 bases from V and 6 bases from J, leaving 14 bases between. This CDR3 comprises 14 residues. CDR1 is LGHDT and CDR2 is YNNKEL in the germline V gene (reference sequence). This CDR3 reads CASSTERDSGELFF. CDR3 bases: TGTGCCAGCAGTACTGAACGAGACTCCGGGGAGCTGTTTTTT.

This clone was seen a few times. The chain joins TRBV6-1 to TRBJ2-7, with unresolved D. Germline CDR1 MNHNS, CDR2 SASEGT. This CDR3 contains 13 residues. V lost 1 base to trimming and J lost 3 bases, with 7 bases between them. The CDR3 here is CASSEVRGYEQYF. DNA of the CDR3: TGTGCCAGCAGTGAAGTTCGCGGCTACGAGCAGTACTTC.

The V gene is TRBV5-5, the J gene TRBJ2-3; 8 nucleotides match TRBD1. The length of the CDR3 is 16 residues. Germline V lookup: CDR1 SGHKS, CDR2 YYEKEE (reference sequence). Germline trimming cut 4 bases from V and 3 bases from J; bases unmatched to any gene: 10. In DNA, the CDR3 is TGTGCCAGCAGCCTCCTAGGACAGGGCGGTACAGATACGCAGTATTTT. Translation gives CASSLLGQGGTDTQYF.

The chain joins TRBV30 to TRBJ1-2; 7 bases agree with TRBD1. The V and J ends lost 3 bases and 7 bases, in that order; junction bases with no gene match: 11. CDR3 size: 14 residues. Germline lookup yields CDR1 GTSNPN and CDR2 SVGIG (reference sequence). The CDR3 DNA reads TGTGCCTGGAGCTTCCGGGACAGTCGCGCTGGCTACACCTTC. It is translated as CAWSFRDSRAGYTF. Together with reference TRBV30 and TRBJ1-2, the CDR3 gives the full variable domain: SQTIHQWPATLVQPVGSPLSLECTVEGTSNPNLYWYRQAAGRGLQLLFYSVGIGQISSEVPQNLSASRPQDRQFILSSKKLLLSDSGFYLCAWSFRDSRAGYTFGSGTRLTVV.

The rearrangement uses TRBV3-1 (or the pseudogene TRBV3-2) and TRBJ1-1; D may be TRBD1 (5 bases). The germline V and J ends were trimmed by 0 bases and 10 bases, with 9 bases remaining between them. Germline V gene sequence: CDR1 LGHDT, CDR2 YNNKEL (reference sequence). This CDR3 region has 12 residues. The CDR3: CASSQDGRGAFF. The CDR3 region has the DNA TGTGCCAGCAGCCAAGATGGAAGGGGAGCTTTCTTT.

The chain employs TRBV28 and TRBJ2-6; 7 nucleotides agree with TRBD1. The J segment lost 4 bases and the V segment lost 6 bases, leaving 6 bases of the junction unmatched. The germline V gene has CDR1 MDHEN and CDR2 SYDVKM. The CDR3 spans 15 residues. The CDR3 nucleotides read TGTGCCAGCAGACTGACAGGGACCGGGGCCAACGTCCTGACTTTC. Protein sequence: CASRLTGTGANVLTF.

The chain carries TRBV11-2 and TRBJ2-7, with D perhaps matching TRBD1 (5 bases). The germline CDR1 and CDR2 sequences are SGHAT and FQNNGV. V gave up 1 base and J gave up 3 bases, with 13 bases separating them. CDR3 length equals 15 residues. The chain's CDR3 is CASSLVAQAYYEQYF. CDR3 nucleotide sequence: TGTGCCAGCAGCTTAGTAGCACAGGCCTACTACGAGCAGTACTTC.

The chain has TRBV10-3 and TRBJ2-5, with TRBD1 matching 8 bases. This CDR3 is built from 15 residues. V was pared by 5 bases and J by 2 bases, with 7 bases of the junction left unmatched. CDR1 is ENHRY, CDR2 SYGVKD, per germline. The CDR3 DNA reads TGTGCCATCAGTTCAGGACAGGGTGGACAAGAGACCCAGTACTTC. Protein product: CAISSGQGGQETQYF.

This clone was seen a few times. A junction end diverges from the germline sequence, so it may reflect a read error. The chain recombines TRBV6-6 with TRBJ2-2; TRBD2 agrees at 15 bases. The CDR3 loop spans 17 amino acids. CDR1 is MNHNY and CDR2 is SVGAGI in the germline V gene (reference sequence). The CDR3 region has the DNA TGTGCCAGCAGTCCCGGGACTAGCGGGGGGAACGCCGGGGAGCTGTTTTTT. It translates to CASSPGTSGGNAGELFF.

The chain links TRBV11-2 to TRBJ2-5; D uncertain. Germline CDR1 reads SGHAT; CDR2 reads FQNNGV. The CDR3 consists of 13 residues. Trimming removed 2 bases from V and 4 bases from J, with 8 bases in between. The CDR3 DNA follows: TGTGCCAGCAGCTTAAATTTCCTAGAGACCCAGTACTTC. Its translation is CASSLNFLETQYF. The full variable domain, its missing parts supplied by reference TRBV11-2 and TRBJ2-5, is EAGVAQSPRYKIIEKRQSVAFWCNPISGHATLYWYQQILGQGPKLLIQFQNNGVVDDSQLPKDRFSAERLKGVDSTLKIQPAKLEDSAVYLCASSLNFLETQYFGPGTRLLVL.

The V gene is TRBV7-3, the J gene TRBJ2-7, with a possible D match to TRBD2 (6 bases). Trimming stripped 5 bases from V and 0 bases from J, with 14 bases between. Germline-derived CDR1 and CDR2 are SGHTA and FQGTGA. CDR3 length: 15 residues. CDR3 in amino acids: CASSPRAGSSYEQYF. The DNA for the CDR3 is TGTGCCAGCAGCCCTCGCGCGGGGAGCTCCTACGAGCAGTACTTC.

The gene calls are TRBV27 and TRBJ2-5, with a possible D match to TRBD2 (6 bases). Trimming took off 4 bases at V and 1 base at J, with 13 bases between the two ends. This CDR3 is 15 amino acids long. Looked up from germline, CDR1 is MNHEY and CDR2 is SMNVEV (reference sequence). This CDR3 is CASSSSGTLQETQYF. CDR3 DNA sequence: TGTGCCAGCAGTTCCTCCGGGACTCTCCAAGAGACCCAGTACTTC.

This chain uses TRBV7-9 with TRBJ2-2; a possible D gene is TRBD1 (6 bases). V lost 5 bases and J 3 bases, leaving 10 bases between the germline ends. Germline values: CDR1 SEHNR, CDR2 FQNEAQ (reference sequence). The CDR3 length is 14 residues. The CDR3 loop reads CASSGRTDTGELFF. The CDR3, as DNA: TGTGCCAGCAGCGGCCGGACAGACACCGGGGAGCTGTTTTTT.

V usage is TRBV9 and J usage is TRBJ2-3; 8 bases are shared with TRBD1. The CDR3 sequence is 15 residues long. CDR1 SGDLS and CDR2 YYNGEE come from the germline V gene. V lost 4 bases and J lost 3; bases outside the gene matches: 7. In DNA, the CDR3 is TGTGCCAGCAGCTTGCAGGGGGCCGGAACAGATACGCAGTATTTT. Translated: CASSLQGAGTDTQYF.

This clone was counted once. The CDR3 bases are TGTGCCAGTAGTATAGTAGGACTAGCATATGAGCAGTTCTTC. Protein sequence: CASSIVGLAYEQFF. The chain joins TRBV19 to TRBJ2-1; TRBD2 aligns across 8 bases. V shed 1 base and J 8 bases; nucleotides not matched to a gene: 4. This CDR3 spans 14 amino acids. CDR1 is LNHDA and CDR2 is SQIVND in the germline V gene (reference sequence).

The rearrangement links TRBV5-1 to TRBJ1-3, with TRBD1 matching 8 bases. Per the germline V gene, CDR1 is SGHRS and CDR2 is YFSETQ. The CDR3 is 16 residues long. V gave up 0 bases and J gave up 2 bases; unmatched junction bases: 4. CDR3 DNA: TGCGCCAGCAGCTTGGACGGACAGGGAACTGGAAACACCATATATTTT. Its protein product is CASSLDGQGTGNTIYF.

The table lists this clone with a few counts. The CDR3 reads CASSERTGADSPLHF. DNA of the CDR3: TGCGCCAGCAGCGAACGGACAGGGGCGGATTCACCCCTCCACTTT. The rearrangement joins TRBV5-1 to TRBJ1-6; 9 bases line up with TRBD1. The CDR3 has 15 residues. Germline trimming cut 4 bases from V and 8 bases from J; bases unmatched to any gene: 7. Germline CDR1 and CDR2: SGHRS and YFSETQ.

J is TRBJ2-1 and V is TRBV6-5, with 9 bases matching TRBD2. The J segment lost 10 bases and the V segment lost 1 base, leaving 11 bases of the junction unmatched. Germline lookup yields CDR1 MNHEY and CDR2 SVGAGI. The CDR3 loop spans 16 amino acids. The CDR3 here is CASSYLPSGGREEQFF. As DNA, the CDR3 is TGTGCCAGCAGTTACTTACCCAGCGGGGGGCGCGAGGAGCAGTTCTTC.

CDR3 sequence (DNA): TGTGCCACCAGCAGGGACAATCAAGAGACCCAGTACTTC. It translates to CATSRDNQETQYF. J is TRBJ2-5 and V is TRBV15; possible D gene TRBD1, 5 bases. Germline assignment: CDR1 LNHNV and CDR2 YYDKDF (reference sequence). The CDR3 runs 13 residues. Trimming left V 3 bases short and J 2 bases short, with 7 bases between. The whole variable domain, remainder taken from reference TRBV15 and TRBJ2-5, is DAMVIQNPRYQVTQFGKPVTLSCSQTLNHNVMYWYQQKSSQAPKLLFHYYDKDFNNEADTPDNFQSRRPNTSFCFLDIRSPGLGDTAMYLCATSRDNQETQYFGPGTRLLVL.

The J gene is TRBJ1-2, the V gene TRBV4-1; D not resolved. Germline-derived CDR1 and CDR2 are MGHRA and YSYEKL. This CDR3 comprises 14 residues. V lost 3 bases to trimming and J lost 7 bases, with 15 bases between them. The CDR3 bases are TGCGCCAGCAGCCAGTCCTGGGCCCTCCCTGGCTACACCTTC. It specifies CASSQSWALPGYTF.